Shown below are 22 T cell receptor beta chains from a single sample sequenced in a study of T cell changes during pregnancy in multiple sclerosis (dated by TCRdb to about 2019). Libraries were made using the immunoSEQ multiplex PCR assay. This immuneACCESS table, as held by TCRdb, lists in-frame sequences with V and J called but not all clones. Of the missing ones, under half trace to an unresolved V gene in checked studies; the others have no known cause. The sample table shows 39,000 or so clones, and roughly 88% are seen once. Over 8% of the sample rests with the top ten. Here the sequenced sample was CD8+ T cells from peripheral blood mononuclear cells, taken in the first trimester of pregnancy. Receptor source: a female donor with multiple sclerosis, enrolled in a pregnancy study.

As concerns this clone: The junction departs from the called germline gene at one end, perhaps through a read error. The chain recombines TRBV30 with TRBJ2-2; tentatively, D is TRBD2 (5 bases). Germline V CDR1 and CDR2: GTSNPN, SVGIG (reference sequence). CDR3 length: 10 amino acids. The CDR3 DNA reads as TGTGCCTGGAGGCGCCGGGGAGCTGTTTTT. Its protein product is CAWRRRGAVF.

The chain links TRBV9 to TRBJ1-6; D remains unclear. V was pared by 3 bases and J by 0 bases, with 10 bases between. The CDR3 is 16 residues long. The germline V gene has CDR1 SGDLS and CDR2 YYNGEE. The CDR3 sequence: CASSGGGSSYNSPLHF. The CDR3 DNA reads TGTGCCAGCAGCGGAGGAGGGAGCTCCTATAATTCACCCCTCCACTTT.

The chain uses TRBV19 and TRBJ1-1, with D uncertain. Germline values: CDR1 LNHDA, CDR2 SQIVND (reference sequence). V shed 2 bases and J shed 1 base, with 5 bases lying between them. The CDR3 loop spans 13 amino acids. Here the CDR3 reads CASSIPGNTEAFF. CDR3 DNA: TGTGCCAGTAGTATACCAGGGAACACTGAAGCTTTCTTT.

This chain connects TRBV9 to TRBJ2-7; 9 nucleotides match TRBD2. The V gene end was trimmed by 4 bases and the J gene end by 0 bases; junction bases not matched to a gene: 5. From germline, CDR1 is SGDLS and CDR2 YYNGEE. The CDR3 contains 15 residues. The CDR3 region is CASSSGLASSYEQYF. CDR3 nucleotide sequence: TGTGCCAGCAGCTCGGGACTAGCAAGCTCCTACGAGCAGTACTTC.

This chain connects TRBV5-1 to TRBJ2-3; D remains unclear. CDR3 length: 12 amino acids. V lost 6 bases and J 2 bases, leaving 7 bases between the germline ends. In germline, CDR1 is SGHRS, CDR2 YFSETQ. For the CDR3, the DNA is TGCGCCAGCATGCAGGACACAGATACGCAGTATTTT. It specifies CASMQDTDTQYF. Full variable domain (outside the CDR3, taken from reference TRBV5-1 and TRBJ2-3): KAGVTQTPRYLIKTRGQQVTLSCSPISGHRSVSWYQQTPGQGLQFLFEYFSETQRNKGNFPGRFSGRQFSNSRSEMNVSTLELGDSALYLCASMQDTDTQYFGPGTRLTVL.

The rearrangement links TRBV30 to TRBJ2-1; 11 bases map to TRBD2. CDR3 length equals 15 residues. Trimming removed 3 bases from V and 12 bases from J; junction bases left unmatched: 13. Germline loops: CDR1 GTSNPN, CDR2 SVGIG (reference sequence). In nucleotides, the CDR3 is TGTGCCTGGAGCGATAGCGGGAGGGCCCAAATGGTGCAGTTCTTC. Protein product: CAWSDSGRAQMVQFF.

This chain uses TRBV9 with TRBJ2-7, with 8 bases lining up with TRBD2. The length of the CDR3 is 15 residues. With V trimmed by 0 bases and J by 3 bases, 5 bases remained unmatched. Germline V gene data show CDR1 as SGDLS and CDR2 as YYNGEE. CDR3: CASSVDGGAFYEQYF. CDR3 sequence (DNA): TGTGCCAGCAGCGTAGACGGGGGGGCCTTCTACGAGCAGTACTTC. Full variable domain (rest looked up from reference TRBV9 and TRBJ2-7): DSGVTQTPKHLITATGQRVTLRCSPRSGDLSVYWYQQSLDQGLQFLIQYYNGEERAKGNILERFSAQQFPDLHSELNLSSLELGDSALYFCASSVDGGAFYEQYFGPGTRLTVT.

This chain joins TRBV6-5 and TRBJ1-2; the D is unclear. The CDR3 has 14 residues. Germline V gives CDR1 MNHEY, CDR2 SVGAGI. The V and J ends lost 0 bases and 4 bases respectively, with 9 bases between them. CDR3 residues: CASSYSEFTYGYTF. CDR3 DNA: TGTGCCAGCAGTTACTCAGAGTTTACCTATGGCTACACCTTC.

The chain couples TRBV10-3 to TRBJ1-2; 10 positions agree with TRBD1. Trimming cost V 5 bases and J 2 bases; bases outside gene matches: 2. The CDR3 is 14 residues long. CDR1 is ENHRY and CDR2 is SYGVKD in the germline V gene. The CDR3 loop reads CAISSGQGNYGYTF. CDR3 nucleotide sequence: TGTGCCATCAGTTCGGGACAGGGGAACTATGGCTACACCTTC.

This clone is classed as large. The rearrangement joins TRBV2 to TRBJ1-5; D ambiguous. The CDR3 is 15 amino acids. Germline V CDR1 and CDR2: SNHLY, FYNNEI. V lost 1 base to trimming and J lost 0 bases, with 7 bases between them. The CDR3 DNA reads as TGTGCCAGCAGTGAAGGAGACTATAGCAATCAGCCCCAGCATTTT. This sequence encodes CASSEGDYSNQPQHF.

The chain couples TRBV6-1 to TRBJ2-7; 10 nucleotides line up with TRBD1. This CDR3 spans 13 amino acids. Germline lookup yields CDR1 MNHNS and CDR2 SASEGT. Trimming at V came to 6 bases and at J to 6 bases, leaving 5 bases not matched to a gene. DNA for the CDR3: TGTGCCAGCAGCCCCGGGACAGGGGTCGAGCAGTACTTC. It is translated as CASSPGTGVEQYF.

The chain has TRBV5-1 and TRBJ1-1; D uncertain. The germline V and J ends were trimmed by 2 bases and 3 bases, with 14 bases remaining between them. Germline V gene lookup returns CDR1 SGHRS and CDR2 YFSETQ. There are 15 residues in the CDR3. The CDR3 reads CASSFREGLYTEAFF. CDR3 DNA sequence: TGCGCCAGCAGCTTCCGGGAGGGATTATACACTGAAGCTTTCTTT.

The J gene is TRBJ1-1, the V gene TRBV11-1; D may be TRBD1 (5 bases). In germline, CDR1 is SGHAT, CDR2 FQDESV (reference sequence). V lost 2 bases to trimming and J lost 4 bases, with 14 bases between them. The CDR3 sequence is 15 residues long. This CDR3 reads CASSLWGGSATEAFF. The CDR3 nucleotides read TGTGCCAGCAGCTTATGGGGGGGGTCGGCCACTGAAGCTTTCTTT.

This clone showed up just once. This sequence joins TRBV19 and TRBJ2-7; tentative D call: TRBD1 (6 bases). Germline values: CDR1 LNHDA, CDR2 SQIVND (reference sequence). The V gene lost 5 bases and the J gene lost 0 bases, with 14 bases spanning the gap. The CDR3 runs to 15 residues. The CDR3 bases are TGTGCCAGTAGTCCGACAGGCATAAGCTCCTACGAGCAGTACTTC. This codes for CASSPTGISSYEQYF.

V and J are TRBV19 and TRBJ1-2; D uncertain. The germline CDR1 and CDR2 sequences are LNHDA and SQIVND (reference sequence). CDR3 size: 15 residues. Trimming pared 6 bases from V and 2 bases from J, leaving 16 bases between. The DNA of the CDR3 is TGTGCCAGTAGGCCCCCGTCGGGTATGAACTATGGCTACACCTTC. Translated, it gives CASRPPSGMNYGYTF. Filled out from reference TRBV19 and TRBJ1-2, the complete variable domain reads DGGITQSPKYLFRKEGQNVTLSCEQNLNHDAMYWYRQDPGQGLRLIYYSQIVNDFQKGDIAEGYSVSREKKESFPLTVTSAQKNPTAFYLCASRPPSGMNYGYTFGSGTRLTVV.

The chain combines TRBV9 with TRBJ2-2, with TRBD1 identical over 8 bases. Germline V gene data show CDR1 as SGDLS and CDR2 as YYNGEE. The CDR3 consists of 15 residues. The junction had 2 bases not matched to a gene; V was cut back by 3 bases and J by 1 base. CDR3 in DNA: TGTGCCAGCAGCGCCGGGACAGGGAACACCGGGGAGCTGTTTTTT. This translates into CASSAGTGNTGELFF.

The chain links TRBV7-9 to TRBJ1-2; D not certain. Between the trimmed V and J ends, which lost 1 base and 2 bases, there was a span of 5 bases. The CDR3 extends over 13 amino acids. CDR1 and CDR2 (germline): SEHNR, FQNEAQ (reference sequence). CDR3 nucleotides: TGTGCCAGCAGCTTAGTCAGGAACTATGGCTACACCTTC. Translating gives CASSLVRNYGYTF.

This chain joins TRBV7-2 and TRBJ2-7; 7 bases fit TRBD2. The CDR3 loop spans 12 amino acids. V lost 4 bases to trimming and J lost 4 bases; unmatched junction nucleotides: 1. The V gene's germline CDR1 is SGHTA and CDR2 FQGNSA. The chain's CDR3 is CASSWEGYEQYF. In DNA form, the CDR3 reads TGTGCCAGCAGCTGGGAGGGGTACGAGCAGTACTTC.

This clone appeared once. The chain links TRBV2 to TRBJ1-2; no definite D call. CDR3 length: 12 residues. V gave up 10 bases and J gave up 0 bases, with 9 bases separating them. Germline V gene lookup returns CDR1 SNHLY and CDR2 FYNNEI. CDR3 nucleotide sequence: TGTGCCAACGTTCAGACTAACTATGGCTACACCTTC. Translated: CANVQTNYGYTF. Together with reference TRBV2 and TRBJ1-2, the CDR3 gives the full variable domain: EPEVTQTPSHQVTQMGQEVILRCVPISNHLYFYWYRQILGQKVEFLVSFYNNEISEKSEIFDDQFSVERPDGSNFTLKIRSTKLEDSAMYFCANVQTNYGYTFGSGTRLTVV.

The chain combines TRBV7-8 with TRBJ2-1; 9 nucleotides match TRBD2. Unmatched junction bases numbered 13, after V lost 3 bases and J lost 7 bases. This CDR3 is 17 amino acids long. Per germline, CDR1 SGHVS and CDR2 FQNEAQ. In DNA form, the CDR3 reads TGTGCCAGCAGCTTTTACCATAGCGGGAGAAGACCAAATGAGCAGTTCTTC. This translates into CASSFYHSGRRPNEQFF.

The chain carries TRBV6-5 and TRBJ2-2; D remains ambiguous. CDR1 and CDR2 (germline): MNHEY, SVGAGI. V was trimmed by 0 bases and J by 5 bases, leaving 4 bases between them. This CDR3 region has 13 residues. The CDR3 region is CASSYSGTGELFF. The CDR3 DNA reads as TGTGCCAGCAGTTACTCCGGGACCGGGGAGCTGTTTTTT.

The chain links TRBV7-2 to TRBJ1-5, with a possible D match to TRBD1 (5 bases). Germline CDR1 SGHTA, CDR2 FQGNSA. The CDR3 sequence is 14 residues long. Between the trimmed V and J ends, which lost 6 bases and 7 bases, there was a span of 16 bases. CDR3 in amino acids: CASREGLRDQPQHF. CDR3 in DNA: TGTGCCAGCAGGGAGGGCTTAAGGGACCAGCCCCAGCATTTT. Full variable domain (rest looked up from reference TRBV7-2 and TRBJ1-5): GAGVSQSPSNKVTEKGKDVELRCDPISGHTALYWYRQSLGQGLEFLIYFQGNSAPDKSGLPSDRFSAERTGGSVSTLTIQRTQQEDSAVYLCASREGLRDQPQHFGDGTRLSIL.